This T cell receptor (beta chain) was obtained from a study of cytomegalovirus exposure and HLA in healthy donors. Study-level findings and limits: In vitro data verified a few CMV-associated chains as specific for CMV antigens. An analysis that was carried out later associated approximately 15,000 TCR beta sequences with HLA alleles at 0.05 false discovery rate.

Vbeta (60) and Jbeta (13) primers were used in the PCR. This table comes from immunoSEQ multiplex PCR, and its TCRdb copy is limited to in-frame clones, with some not included. The sample has about 200,000 clones, 82% seen once; the top ten hold 2.5% to 3.5%. This clone was counted a single time. No antigen is known for it. The source of this sequence is a middle-aged woman in good health and CMV-seronegative. Material: PBMCs.

This CDR3 is CASSYLTGLEETQYF. The CDR3 bases are TGCGCCAGCAGCTACCTAACAGGGCTCGAAGAGACCCAGTACTTC. V is TRBV5-1 and J is TRBJ2-5; D is perhaps TRBD1 (6 bases). Germline CDR1 and CDR2: SGHRS and YFSETQ. V lost 3 bases and J lost 3, with 15 bases in between. This CDR3 spans 15 amino acids.